These T cell receptor beta chains were read from a single sample in a study of patients and donors after allogeneic stem cell transplantation. TCRdb re-derived calls from the RT-PCR reads in MiXCR, one entry per CDR3 protein. This repertoire shows 900,000 to 1,000,000 distinct CDR3 sequences, under 20% found once; its top ten account for roughly 6%. Material for sequencing was blood, either unsorted or a sorted T cell fraction (not recorded which). The source is a human donor who was either an allogeneic HSCT recipient or a stem cell or donor lymphocyte infusion donor (not recorded which). It is not recorded whose cells these are; they may come from a transplant donor. The CDR3 runs from the conserved cysteine through the conserved F or W. D genes are given only for firm matches. Clone size, where shown, is once, few, many, or a class for clones that have expanded.

TRBD1	TRBV12-3/TRBV12-4	TRBJ1-5	few	CASSTKTGGKNQPQHF	TGTGCCAGCAGCACCAAGACAGGGGGGAAAAATCAGCCCCAGCATTTT
TRBD1	TRBV4-1	TRBJ1-1	.	CASSQELGGQGILNTEAFF	TGCGCCAGCAGCCAGGAATTGGGGGGACAGGGGATCCTGAACACTGAAGCTTTCTTT
.	TRBV27	TRBJ2-7	.	CASSTSGPYEQYF	TGTGCCAGCAGTACCTCCGGGCCCTACGAGCAGTACTTC
.	TRBV10-3	TRBJ1-3	.	CAISSTSSGNTIYF	TGTGCCATCAGTTCGACCAGCTCTGGAAACACCATATATTTT
TRBD2	TRBV12-3/TRBV12-4	TRBJ2-1	.	CASSVLAGGPGNEQFF	TGTGCCAGCAGTGTCCTCGCGGGGGGCCCCGGCAATGAGCAGTTCTTC
.	TRBV2	TRBJ1-4	.	CASRGFIVANEKLFF	TGTGCCAGCCGGGGATTCATCGTAGCTAATGAAAAACTGTTTTTT
.	TRBV20-1	TRBJ2-5	.	CSASSDETQYF	TGCAGTGCCAGCTCCGATGAGACCCAGTACTTC
.	TRBV5-1	TRBJ2-7	many	CASSRSGYEQYF	TGTGCCAGTAGTAGATCAGGCTACGAGCAGTACTTC
TRBD2	TRBV4-1	TRBJ2-7	.	CASSQSGTNTYEQYF	TGCGCCAGCAGCCAGTCCGGGACTAACACCTACGAGCAGTACTTC
TRBD2	TRBV27	TRBJ2-3	few	CASSDRLAGGSNTQYF	TGTGCCAGCAGCGACCGACTAGCGGGGGGTTCAAATACGCAGTATTTT
.	TRBV2	TRBJ2-7	.	CALGGVSYEQYF	TGCGCTCTCGGAGGAGTCTCCTACGAGCAGTACTTC
TRBD2	TRBV24-1	TRBJ2-7	.	CATSASGGPYEQYF	TGTGCCACCAGTGCGAGCGGGGGGCCCTACGAGCAGTACTTC
TRBD1	TRBV4-1	TRBJ1-5	few	CASSQDSGTGGSPQHF	TGCGCCAGCAGCCAAGACTCCGGGACAGGGGGTTCGCCCCAGCATTTT
.	TRBV12-3/TRBV12-4	TRBJ2-7	few	CASSLGGYLYEQYF	TGTGCCAGCAGTTTGGGCGGATACCTCTACGAGCAGTACTTC
TRBD2	TRBV12-5	TRBJ2-5	.	CASGLVLAGAGVGETQYF	TGTGCTAGTGGTTTGGTATTGGCCGGAGCGGGAGTCGGGGAGACCCAGTACTTC
.	TRBV7-9	TRBJ1-2	many	CASSLSASDNYGYTF	TGTGCCAGCAGCTTATCCGCGAGCGATAACTATGGCTACACCTTC
.	TRBV9	TRBJ2-2	few	CASSVVRASGELFF	TGTGCCAGCAGCGTAGTGCGGGCGAGCGGGGAGCTGTTTTTT
.	TRBV20-1	TRBJ2-3	many	CSARGDTQYF	TGCAGCGCCCGGGGGGATACGCAGTATTTT
.	TRBV7-6	TRBJ2-5	.	CASSLLDRQETQYF	TGTGCCAGCAGCCTACTCGACAGGCAAGAGACCCAGTACTTC
.	TRBV11-2	TRBJ2-1	few	CASSSYAGWSSYNEQFF	TGTGCCAGCAGCAGTTACGCAGGGTGGAGCTCCTACAATGAGCAGTTCTTC
.	TRBV5-1	TRBJ2-6	few	CASSLPRSGANVLTF	TGCGCCAGCAGCTTGCCCCGCTCTGGGGCCAACGTCCTGACTTTC
.	TRBV27	TRBJ2-1	.	CASGRDRVYEQFF	TGTGCCAGCGGGCGGGATAGAGTCTATGAGCAGTTCTTC
.	TRBV12-3/TRBV12-4	TRBJ2-7	few	CASSLDGKGTHLSSYEQYF	TGTGCCAGCAGTTTGGACGGGAAGGGGACTCATTTAAGCTCCTACGAGCAGTACTTC
.	TRBV20-1	TRBJ1-1	.	CSARANKAGITEAFF	TGCAGTGCTAGAGCGAACAAGGCCGGGATCACTGAAGCTTTCTTT